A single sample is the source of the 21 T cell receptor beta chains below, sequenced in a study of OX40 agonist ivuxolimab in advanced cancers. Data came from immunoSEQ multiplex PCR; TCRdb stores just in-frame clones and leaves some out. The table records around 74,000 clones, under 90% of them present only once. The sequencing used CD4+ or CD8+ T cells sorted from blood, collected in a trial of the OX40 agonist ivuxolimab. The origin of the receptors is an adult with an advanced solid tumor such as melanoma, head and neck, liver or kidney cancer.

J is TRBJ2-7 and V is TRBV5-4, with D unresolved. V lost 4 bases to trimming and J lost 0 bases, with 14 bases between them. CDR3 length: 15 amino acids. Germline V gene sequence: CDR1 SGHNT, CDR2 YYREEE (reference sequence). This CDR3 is CASSPVQDVSYEQYF. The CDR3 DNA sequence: TGTGCCAGCAGCCCGGTTCAGGACGTCTCCTACGAGCAGTACTTC.

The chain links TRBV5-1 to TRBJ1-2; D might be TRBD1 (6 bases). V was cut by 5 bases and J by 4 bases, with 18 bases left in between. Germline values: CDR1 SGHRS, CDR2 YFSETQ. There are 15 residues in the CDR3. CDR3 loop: CASSPDSFGVYGYTF. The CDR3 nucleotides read TGCGCCAGCAGTCCGGACAGCTTCGGGGTCTATGGCTACACCTTC.

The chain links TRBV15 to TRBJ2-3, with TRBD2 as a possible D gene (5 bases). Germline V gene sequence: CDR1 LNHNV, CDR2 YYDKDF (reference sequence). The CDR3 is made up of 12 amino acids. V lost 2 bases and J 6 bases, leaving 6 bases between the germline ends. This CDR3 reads CATSRRRDTQYF. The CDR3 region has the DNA TGTGCCACCAGCAGACGGAGGGATACGCAGTATTTT.

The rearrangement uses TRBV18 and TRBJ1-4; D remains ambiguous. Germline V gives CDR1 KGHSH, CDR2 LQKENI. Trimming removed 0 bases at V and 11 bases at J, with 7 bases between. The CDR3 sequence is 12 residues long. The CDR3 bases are TGTGCCAGCTCACCACCGGTACAGAAACTGTTTTTT. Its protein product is CASSPPVQKLFF. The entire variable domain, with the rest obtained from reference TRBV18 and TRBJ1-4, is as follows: NAGVMQNPRHLVRRRGQEARLRCSPMKGHSHVYWYRQLPEEGLKFMVYLQKENIIDESGMPKERFSAEFPKEGPSILRIQQVVRGDSAAYFCASSPPVQKLFFGSGTQLSVL.

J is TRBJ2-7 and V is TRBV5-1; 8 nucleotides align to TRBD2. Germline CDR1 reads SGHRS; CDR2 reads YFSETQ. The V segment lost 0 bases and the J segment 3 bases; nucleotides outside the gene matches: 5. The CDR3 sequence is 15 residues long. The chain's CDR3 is CASSLAAGVIYEQYF. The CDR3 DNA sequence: TGCGCCAGCAGCTTGGCAGCGGGAGTTATCTACGAGCAGTACTTC.

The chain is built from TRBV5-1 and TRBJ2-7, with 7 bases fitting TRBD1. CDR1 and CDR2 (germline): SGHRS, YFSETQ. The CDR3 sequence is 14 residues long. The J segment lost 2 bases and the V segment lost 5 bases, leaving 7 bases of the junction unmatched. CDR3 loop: CASSPPQGAYEQYF. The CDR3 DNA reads TGCGCCAGCAGTCCCCCCCAGGGGGCCTACGAGCAGTACTTC.

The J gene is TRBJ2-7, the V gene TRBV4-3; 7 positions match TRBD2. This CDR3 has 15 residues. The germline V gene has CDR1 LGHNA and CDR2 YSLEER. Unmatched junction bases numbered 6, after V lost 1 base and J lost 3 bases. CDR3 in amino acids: CASSQALGGYYEQYF. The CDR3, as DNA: TGCGCCAGCAGCCAAGCCCTCGGGGGGTACTACGAGCAGTACTTC.

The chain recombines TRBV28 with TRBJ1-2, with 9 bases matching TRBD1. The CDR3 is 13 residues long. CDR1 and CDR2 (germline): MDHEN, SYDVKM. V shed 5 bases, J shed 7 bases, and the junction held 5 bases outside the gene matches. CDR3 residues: CASSKQGALGYTF. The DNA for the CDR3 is TGTGCCAGCAGTAAACAGGGGGCACTTGGCTACACCTTC.

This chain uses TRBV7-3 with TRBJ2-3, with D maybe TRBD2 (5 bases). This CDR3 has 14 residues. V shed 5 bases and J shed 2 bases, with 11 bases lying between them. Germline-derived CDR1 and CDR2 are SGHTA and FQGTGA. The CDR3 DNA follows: TGTGCCAGCAGCCCTAGCTATTCCACAGATACGCAGTATTTT. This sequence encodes CASSPSYSTDTQYF.

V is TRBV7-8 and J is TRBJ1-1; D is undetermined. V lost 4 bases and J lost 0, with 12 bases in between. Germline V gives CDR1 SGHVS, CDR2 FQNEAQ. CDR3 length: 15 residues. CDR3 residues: CASSSLRHMNTEAFF. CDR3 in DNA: TGTGCCAGCAGCTCGCTACGTCACATGAACACTGAAGCTTTCTTT.

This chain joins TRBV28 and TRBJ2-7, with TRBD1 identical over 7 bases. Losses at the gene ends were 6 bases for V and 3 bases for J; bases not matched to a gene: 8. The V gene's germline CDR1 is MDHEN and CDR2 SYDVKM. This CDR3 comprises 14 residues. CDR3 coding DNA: TGTGCCAGCAGCCCAGCCTCAGGGGGCTACGAGCAGTACTTC. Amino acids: CASSPASGGYEQYF.

The CDR3 DNA reads TGTGCCAGCAGTGGATTGAAGGGGGAGACCCAGTACTTC. This encodes CASSGLKGETQYF. The chain recombines TRBV2 with TRBJ2-5, with D tentatively TRBD1 (5 bases). The V and J ends lost 4 bases and 5 bases respectively, with 11 bases between them. Per the germline V gene, CDR1 is SNHLY and CDR2 is FYNNEI. This CDR3 comprises 13 residues.

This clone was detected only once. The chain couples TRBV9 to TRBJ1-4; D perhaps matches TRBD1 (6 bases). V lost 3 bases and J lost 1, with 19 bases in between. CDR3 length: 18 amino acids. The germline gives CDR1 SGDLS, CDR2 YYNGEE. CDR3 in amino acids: CASSGSDRTTGTNEKLFF. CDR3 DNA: TGTGCCAGCAGCGGATCTGACAGGACGACGGGAACTAATGAAAAACTGTTTTTT.

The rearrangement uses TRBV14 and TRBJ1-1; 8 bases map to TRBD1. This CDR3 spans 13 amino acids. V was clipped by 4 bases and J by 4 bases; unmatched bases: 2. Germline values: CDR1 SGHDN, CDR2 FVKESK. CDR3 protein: CASSRTGRTEAFF. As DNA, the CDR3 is TGTGCCAGCAGCCGGACAGGGCGCACTGAAGCTTTCTTT.

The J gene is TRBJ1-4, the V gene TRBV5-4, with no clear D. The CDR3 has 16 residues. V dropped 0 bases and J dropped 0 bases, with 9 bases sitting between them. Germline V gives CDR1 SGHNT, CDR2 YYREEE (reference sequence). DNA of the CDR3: TGTGCCAGCAGCTTGGCTGGTAGTGCAACTAATGAAAAACTGTTTTTT. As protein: CASSLAGSATNEKLFF.

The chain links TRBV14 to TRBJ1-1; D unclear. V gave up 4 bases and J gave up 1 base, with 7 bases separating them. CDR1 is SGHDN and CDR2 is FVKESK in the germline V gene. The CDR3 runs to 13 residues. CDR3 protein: CASSRSGNTEAFF. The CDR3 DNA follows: TGTGCCAGCAGCCGCTCGGGGAACACTGAAGCTTTCTTT. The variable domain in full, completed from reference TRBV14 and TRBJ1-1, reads EAGVTQFPSHSVIEKGQTVTLRCDPISGHDNLYWYRRVMGKEIKFLLHFVKESKQDESGMPNNRFLAERTGGTYSTLKVQPAELEDSGVYFCASSRSGNTEAFFGQGTRLTVV.

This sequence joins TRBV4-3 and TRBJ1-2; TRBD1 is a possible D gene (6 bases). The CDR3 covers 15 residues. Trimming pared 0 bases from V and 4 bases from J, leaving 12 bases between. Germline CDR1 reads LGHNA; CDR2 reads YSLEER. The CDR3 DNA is TGCGCCAGCAGCCAAGACCGGGACACTTTCTATGGCTACACCTTC. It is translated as CASSQDRDTFYGYTF.

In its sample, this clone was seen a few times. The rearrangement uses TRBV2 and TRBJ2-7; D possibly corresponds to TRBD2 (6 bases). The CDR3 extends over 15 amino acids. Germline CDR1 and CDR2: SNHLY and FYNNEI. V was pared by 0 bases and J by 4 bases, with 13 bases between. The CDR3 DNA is TGTGCCAGCAGTGAAGCGGGGGACTCTCGATACGAGCAGTACTTC. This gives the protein CASSEAGDSRYEQYF.

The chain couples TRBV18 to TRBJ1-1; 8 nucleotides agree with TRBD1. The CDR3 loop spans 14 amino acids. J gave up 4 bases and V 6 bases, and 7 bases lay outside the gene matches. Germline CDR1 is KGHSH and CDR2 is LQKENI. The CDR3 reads CASSPDRGSTEAFF. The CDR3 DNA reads TGTGCCAGCTCGCCCGACAGGGGTAGCACTGAAGCTTTCTTT.

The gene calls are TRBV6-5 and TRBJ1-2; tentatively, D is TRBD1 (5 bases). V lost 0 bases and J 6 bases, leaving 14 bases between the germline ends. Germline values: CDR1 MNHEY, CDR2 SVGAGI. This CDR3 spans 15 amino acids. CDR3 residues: CASSYSSRVRNGYTF. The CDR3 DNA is TGTGCCAGCAGTTACTCGTCCAGGGTGCGGAATGGCTACACCTTC.

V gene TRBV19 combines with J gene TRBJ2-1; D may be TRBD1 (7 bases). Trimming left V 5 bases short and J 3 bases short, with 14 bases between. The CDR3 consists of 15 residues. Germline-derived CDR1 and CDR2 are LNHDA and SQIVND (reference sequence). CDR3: CASSGRDSRYNEQFF. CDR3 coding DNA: TGTGCCAGTAGTGGGCGGGACAGTCGCTACAATGAGCAGTTCTTC.